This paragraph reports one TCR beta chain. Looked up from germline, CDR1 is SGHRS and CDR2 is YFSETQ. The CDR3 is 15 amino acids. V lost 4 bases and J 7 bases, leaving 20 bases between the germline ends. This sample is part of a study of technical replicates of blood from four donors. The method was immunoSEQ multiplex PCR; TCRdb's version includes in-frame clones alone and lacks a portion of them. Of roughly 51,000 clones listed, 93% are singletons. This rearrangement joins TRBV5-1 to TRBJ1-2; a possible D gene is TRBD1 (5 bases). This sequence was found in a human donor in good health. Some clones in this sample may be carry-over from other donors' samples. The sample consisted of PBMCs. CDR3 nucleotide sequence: TGCGCCAGCAGCCAGACACCGGGGGTTGGGCTTGGCTACACCTTC. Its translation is CASSQTPGVGLGYTF.